This T cell receptor (beta chain) was sequenced during a study of CD8+CD57+ T cells in acquired aplastic anemia. Whole-study context: Sorted CD4+ plus CD8+ cells gave DNA averaging approximately 2.9 ug. Study-level points and caveats: CD8+ Simpson's diversity in patients was not significantly different from that in controls. Twenty-nine shared CD8+ CDR3s appeared highly expressed within patients' immunodominant clones.

Genomic DNA, serving as template, underwent TCR beta VDJ and CDR3 profiling. TCRdb reanalysed the reads using MiXCR and keeps one entry per CDR3 protein. The sample shows 150,000 to 200,000 distinct CDR3 sequences, around 45% of them seen only once. This clonotype came up once. What it binds is not known. The receptor was derived from a human donor in good health. Sequenced: sorted CD4+, CD8+, or CD8+CD57+ T cells (not recorded which) from PBMCs.

In DNA form, the CDR3 reads TGTGCCACCAGTGACCTCGGGACAGGGGTAGATACGCAGTATTTT. Residues: CATSDLGTGVDTQYF. This sequence joins TRBV24-1 and TRBJ2-3; TRBD1 aligns across 10 bases. The CDR3 totals 15 residues. Unmatched junction bases numbered 5, after V lost 4 bases and J lost 5 bases. Germline V gene lookup returns CDR1 KGHDR and CDR2 SFDVKD.